This entry concerns a single TCR beta chain. The antigen remains undetermined. This entry comes from a study of cytotoxic CD8 clonotypes in ibrutinib-treated CLL. The wider study: The study included 11 relapsed/refractory and under 16 treatment-naive patients; 17 had IGHV unmutated disease. Study results and limitations: Baseline clonality, above age-matched healthy donor levels, tracked circulating CD8+ T-cell counts. Rising at ibrutinib response, clonality subsequently fell back toward baseline at progression.

TCRdb keeps only in-frame clones here, not all; method: immunoSEQ multiplex PCR. The table records tens of thousands of clones, 45% to 50% of them present only once. Cryopreserved PBMCs supplied roughly 1.8 micrograms of genomic DNA for TCR beta libraries. This TCR was sampled from a human donor with chronic lymphocytic leukemia. The sequencing used PBMCs, collected before ibrutinib treatment.

The CDR3 nucleotides read TGTGCCAGCAGTTTAGACAGGGTTACTGGTTCACCCCTCCACTTT. This translates into CASSLDRVTGSPLHF. V and J are TRBV28 and TRBJ1-6; 7 bases are a match to TRBD1. This CDR3 comprises 15 residues. Germline V lookup: CDR1 MDHEN, CDR2 SYDVKM. The V segment lost 2 bases and the J segment 9 bases; nucleotides outside the gene matches: 7.